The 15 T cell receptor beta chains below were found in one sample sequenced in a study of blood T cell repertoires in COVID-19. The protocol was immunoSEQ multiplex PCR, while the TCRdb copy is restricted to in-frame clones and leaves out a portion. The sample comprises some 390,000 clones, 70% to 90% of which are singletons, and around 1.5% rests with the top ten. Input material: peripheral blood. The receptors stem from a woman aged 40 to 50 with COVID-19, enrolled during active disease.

CDR3 nucleotides: TGTGCCAGCAGTGAACGCCCAGGGGCCGTCTATGGCTACACCTTC. Translated: CASSERPGAVYGYTF. The chain has TRBV2 and TRBJ1-2, with D tentatively TRBD1 (6 bases). Per the germline V gene, CDR1 is SNHLY and CDR2 is FYNNEI. Trimming stripped 2 bases from V and 4 bases from J, with 14 bases between. The CDR3 length is 15 residues.

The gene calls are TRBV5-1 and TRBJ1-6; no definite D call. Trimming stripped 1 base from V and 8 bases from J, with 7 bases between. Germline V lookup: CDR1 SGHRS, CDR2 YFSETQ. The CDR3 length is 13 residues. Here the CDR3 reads CASSLKSDSPLHF. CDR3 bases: TGCGCCAGCAGCTTGAAGAGCGATTCACCCCTCCACTTT.

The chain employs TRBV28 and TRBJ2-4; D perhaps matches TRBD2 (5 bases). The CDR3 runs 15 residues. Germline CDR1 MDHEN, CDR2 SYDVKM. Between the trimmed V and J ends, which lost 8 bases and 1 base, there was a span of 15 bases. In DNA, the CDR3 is TGTGCCAGCTCAGGAGCGGATGGGGCCAAAAACATTCAGTACTTC. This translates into CASSGADGAKNIQYF.

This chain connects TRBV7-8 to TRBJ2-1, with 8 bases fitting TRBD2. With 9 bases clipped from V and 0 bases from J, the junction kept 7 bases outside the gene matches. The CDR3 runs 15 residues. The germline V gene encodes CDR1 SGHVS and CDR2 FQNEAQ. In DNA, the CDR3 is TGTGCCAGTCGAGGGGCGGGGGGCTCCTACAATGAGCAGTTCTTC. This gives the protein CASRGAGGSYNEQFF. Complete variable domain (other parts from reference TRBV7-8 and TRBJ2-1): GAGVSQSPRYKVAKRGQDVALRCDPISGHVSLFWYQQALGQGPEFLTYFQNEAQLDKSGLPSDRFFAERPEGSVSTLKIQRTQQEDSAVYLCASRGAGGSYNEQFFGPGTRLTVL.

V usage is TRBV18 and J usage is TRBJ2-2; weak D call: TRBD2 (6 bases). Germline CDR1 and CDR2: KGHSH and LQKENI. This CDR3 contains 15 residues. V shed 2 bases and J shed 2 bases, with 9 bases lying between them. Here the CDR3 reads CASSPASANTGELFF. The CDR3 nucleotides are TGTGCCAGCTCACCAGCTAGCGCCAACACCGGGGAGCTGTTTTTT.

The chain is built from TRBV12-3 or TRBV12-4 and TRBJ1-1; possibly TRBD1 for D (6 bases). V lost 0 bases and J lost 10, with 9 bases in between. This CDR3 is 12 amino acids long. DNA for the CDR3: TGTGCCAGCAGTTTAGCGATAGGGGGAGCTTTCTTT. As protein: CASSLAIGGAFF.

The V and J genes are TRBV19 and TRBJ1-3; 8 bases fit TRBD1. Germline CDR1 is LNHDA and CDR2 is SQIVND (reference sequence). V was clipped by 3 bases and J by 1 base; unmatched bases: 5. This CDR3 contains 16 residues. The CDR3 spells CASSIGTGVSGNTIYF. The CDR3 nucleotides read TGTGCCAGTAGTATCGGGACAGGCGTGTCTGGAAACACCATATATTTT.

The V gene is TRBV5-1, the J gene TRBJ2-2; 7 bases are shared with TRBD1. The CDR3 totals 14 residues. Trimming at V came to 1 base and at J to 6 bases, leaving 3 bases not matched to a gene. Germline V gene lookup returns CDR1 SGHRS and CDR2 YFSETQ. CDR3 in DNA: TGCGCCAGCAGCTTGCGACAGGGCCCCGGGGAGCTGTTTTTT. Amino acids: CASSLRQGPGELFF.

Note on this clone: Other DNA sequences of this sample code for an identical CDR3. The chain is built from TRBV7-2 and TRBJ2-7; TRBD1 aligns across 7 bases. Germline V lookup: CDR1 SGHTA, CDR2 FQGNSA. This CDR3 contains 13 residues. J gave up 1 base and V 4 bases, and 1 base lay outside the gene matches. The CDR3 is CASSWDRSYEQYF. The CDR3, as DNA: TGTGCCAGCAGCTGGGACAGATCCTACGAGCAGTACTTC.

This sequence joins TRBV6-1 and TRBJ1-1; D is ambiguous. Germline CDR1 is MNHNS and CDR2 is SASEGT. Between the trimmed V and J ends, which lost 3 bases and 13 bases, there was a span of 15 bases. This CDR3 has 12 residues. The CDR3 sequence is CASSDSPFSGFF. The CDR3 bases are TGTGCCAGCAGTGATAGTCCTTTCTCAGGTTTCTTT.

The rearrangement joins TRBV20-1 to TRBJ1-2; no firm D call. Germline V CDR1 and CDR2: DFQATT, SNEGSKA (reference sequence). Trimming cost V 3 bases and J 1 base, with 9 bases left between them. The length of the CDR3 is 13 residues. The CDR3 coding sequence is TGCAGTGCTAGTCCCAGTTTTAACTATGGCTACACCTTC. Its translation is CSASPSFNYGYTF.

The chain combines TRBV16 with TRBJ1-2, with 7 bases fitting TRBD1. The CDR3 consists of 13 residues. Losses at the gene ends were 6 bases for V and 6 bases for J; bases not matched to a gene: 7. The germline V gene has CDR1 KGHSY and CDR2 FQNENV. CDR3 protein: CASSRQGRNGYTF. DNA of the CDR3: TGTGCCAGCAGTCGACAGGGAAGGAATGGCTACACCTTC.

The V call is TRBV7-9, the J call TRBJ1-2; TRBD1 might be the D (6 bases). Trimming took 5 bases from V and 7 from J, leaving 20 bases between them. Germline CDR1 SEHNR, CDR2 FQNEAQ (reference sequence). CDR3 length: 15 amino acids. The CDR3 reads CASSPLWGGESGYTF. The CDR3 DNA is TGTGCCAGCAGCCCGCTTTGGGGGGGCGAGAGTGGCTACACCTTC.

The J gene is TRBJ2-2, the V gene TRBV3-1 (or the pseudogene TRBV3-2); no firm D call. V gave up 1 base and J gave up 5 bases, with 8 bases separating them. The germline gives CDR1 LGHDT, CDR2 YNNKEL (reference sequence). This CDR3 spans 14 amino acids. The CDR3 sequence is CASSQARSTGELFF. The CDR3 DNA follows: TGTGCCAGCAGCCAAGCTAGGTCTACCGGGGAGCTGTTTTTT.

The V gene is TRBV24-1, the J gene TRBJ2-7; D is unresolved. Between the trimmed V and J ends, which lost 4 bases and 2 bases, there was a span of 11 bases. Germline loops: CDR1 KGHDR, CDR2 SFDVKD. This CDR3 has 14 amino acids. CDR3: CATSDPRYPYEQYF. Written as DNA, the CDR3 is TGTGCCACCAGTGACCCCAGGTACCCCTACGAGCAGTACTTC.